This T cell receptor (beta chain) is drawn from a study of healthy donors' naive CD4 and CD8 T cells (dated by TCRdb to about 2015). Looking at the study overall: Donors were selected to cover three age groups (20-25, 40-50 and 60-70 years, several each), with a mean age of around 43, and half of the donors were female. Rearranged TCR alpha and beta chains from naive CD4+ and CD8+ T cells were sequenced in the study to test how TCR variation relates to lineage commitment. The peripheral blood mononuclear cells came from roughly 18 individuals who were healthy and unrelated. For TCR alpha, a new primer set covering all functional IMGT alpha gene variants was designed, and the rest of the protocol matched the beta-chain workflow. Donors were HLA-typed by sequencing at HLA-A, -B, -C, -DRB1, -DQB1 and -DPB1 using the SBTexcellerator protocol, an ABI3130xl analyzer and SBTengine software. The full study reports these points: Reportedly, most V and J gene segments showed bias between naive CD4+ and CD8+ cells, and this bias held consistently across donors regardless of HLA genotype. The study did not directly address whether homeostatic proliferation of naive T cells might have biased the repertoire. About 13% of the variance in CD4/CD8 propensity appeared to be explained jointly by V genes, J genes and CDR3 charge, in a largely additive manner. In both chains, CD4+ lineage was associated with a positively charged CDR3, and CD8+ lineage was associated with a negatively charged CDR3. Alpha and beta chains were sequenced in bulk and could not be paired, so combined chain effects were not evaluated.

Regarding this clonotype: What this receptor recognizes is not known. No qualities accompany the bases; no much larger clone lies one base away.

The germline ends are 11 bases apart after V is trimmed by 2 bases and J by 1 base. From a lookup of the germline V gene, CDR1 and CDR2 are KGHSH and LQKENI. From its cysteine to its phenylalanine, the CDR3 spans 15 amino acids. Only CDR3 DNA remains: 45 bases, in frame from the first base. Sequenced using a 454 GS FLX Titanium. TCR libraries were built from roughly 520 ng of total RNA with a previously published linear amplification protocol. Sequencing was performed on the Roche/454 Genome Sequencer with Titanium chemistry. The original methods were these. From 4 to 6 of the healthy donors, a total of about 80,000 rearranged TCR alpha transcripts were sequenced. Duplicate transcripts were removed, and unique TCR clonotypes were defined by the CDR3 junction according to IMGT nomenclature. In R 2.13.0, logistic regression modeled CD4 versus CD8 status on V and J genes, adjusting for donor effects, with Bonferroni correction for multiple testing. TCRdb trimmed public reads at Q25 via fastp, called clones via MiXCR and kept in-frame beta chains. Each record represents a unique CDR3 protein, reported with the most common genes and DNA among its rows. These V and J calls rely on TCRdb rather than the paper's analysis. The sample includes about 180,000 distinct CDR3 sequences, with around 80% observed a single time. About 2.3% of the sample comes from the top ten.

Cells with a CD4+CD8-CD45RO-CD45RA+ profile were isolated by FACS and defined as naive CD4+ T cells, and those with a CD8+CD4-CD45RA+CD27bright profile were defined as naive CD8+ T cells. The antibodies used for sorting targeted CD4 (RPA-T4), CD8 (SK1), CD27 (O323), CD45RA (HI100) and CD45RO (UCHL1). Sample: naive CD4+ and CD8+ T cells sorted from blood, pooled from several donors. The cell subset or site label of this sample denotes: FACS-sorted naive CD4+ (CD45RO-CD45RA+) and naive CD8+ (CD45RA+CD27bright) T cells. This receptor was taken from a pool of human donors in good health; the sample pools cells from several healthy donors. The chain is made from TRBV18 and TRBJ1-1; TRBD1 is a weak D gene call, 5 bases matching. The CDR3 corresponds to CASSPSLQANTEAFF. Read as DNA, the sequence is TGTGCCAGCTCACCATCCTTACAGGCGAACACTGAAGCTTTCTTT.